This TCR beta chain was recovered during a study of blood T cell repertoires in COVID-19. Study in general: Acute and convalescent COVID-19 samples came from the United States, Italy and Spain. PBMCs, B-cell-depleted T cells, or T cells provided the cDNA or gDNA that made up the material.

The authors' processing: Reference gene primer amplification gave nucleated cell count estimates. Only in-frame clones appear in the TCRdb table, and some are missing; sequencing was by immunoSEQ multiplex PCR. V and J calls and clone size are as listed in that table; D and trimming were resolved from the DNA. This sample has about 230,000 clones, with about 85% found just once. This CDR3 contains 14 residues. The V and J ends lost 4 bases and 3 bases respectively, with 12 bases between them. Germline values: CDR1 LNHDA, CDR2 SQIVND (reference sequence). Specimen: peripheral blood. The receptor was derived from a man aged 40-50 years with acute or convalescent COVID-19. V and J are TRBV19 and TRBJ1-2, with D possibly TRBD1 on 6 matching bases. The DNA of the CDR3 is TGTGCCAGTAGTACACGACAGGAACACTATGGCTACACCTTC. This codes for CASSTRQEHYGYTF.